Below are 26 T cell receptor beta chains sequenced from a single sample in a study of CD4 T cells in relation to SARS-CoV-2 and coronaviruses. Measured with immunoSEQ multiplex PCR; TCRdb has only the in-frame clones, and not every one. The profile shows about 56,000 clones, 92% of them singletons. The sequencing sample was made of naive CD4+ T cells from PBMCs. The sample's subset: naive CD4+ T cells isolated by negative enrichment. These receptors all come from an adult with COVID-19.

The chain uses TRBV19 and TRBJ2-7; possible D gene TRBD1, 5 bases. CDR1 and CDR2 (germline): LNHDA, SQIVND (reference sequence). There are 15 residues in the CDR3. V was clipped by 6 bases and J by 0 bases, with 15 bases between them. CDR3 bases: TGTGCCAGTAGGCTGAAGACAGAGAGCTCCTACGAGCAGTACTTC. The encoded protein is CASRLKTESSYEQYF.

In this sample, this clone turned up once. The V gene is TRBV30, the J gene TRBJ1-6; possible D gene TRBD1, 6 bases. Per germline, CDR1 GTSNPN and CDR2 SVGIG (reference sequence). V was trimmed by 0 bases and J by 9 bases, leaving 21 bases between them. The CDR3 sequence is 17 residues long. CDR3 DNA sequence: TGTGCCTGGAGTGTGTGGAGGGTTGGGCAACAGGGTTCACCCCTCCACTTT. Amino acid sequence: CAWSVWRVGQQGSPLHF.

The chain couples TRBV6-5 to TRBJ2-7; 9 bases are shared with TRBD1. Germline V gene sequence: CDR1 MNHEY, CDR2 SVGAGI. With 5 bases clipped from V and 7 bases from J, the junction kept 9 bases outside the gene matches. This CDR3 region has 14 residues. The CDR3 nucleotides read TGTGCCAGCAGTAGACTGGGACAGGGCCCGGAGCAGTACTTC. Protein sequence: CASSRLGQGPEQYF.

The J gene is TRBJ1-4, the V gene TRBV14, with D uncertain. Germline loops: CDR1 SGHDN, CDR2 FVKESK. There are 14 residues in the CDR3. V gave up 6 bases and J gave up 1 base, with 9 bases separating them. CDR3 nucleotide sequence: TGTGCCAGCAGAGGACGGAAAACTAATGAAAAACTGTTTTTT. Its protein product is CASRGRKTNEKLFF.

The chain couples TRBV28 to TRBJ2-5; 14 bases match TRBD2. J was trimmed by 5 bases and V by 6 bases; bases with no gene match: 11. From germline, CDR1 is MDHEN and CDR2 SYDVKM. This CDR3 comprises 17 residues. The CDR3 here is CASSLTGTSGRVETQYF. The CDR3 region has the DNA TGTGCCAGCAGCCTTACCGGGACTAGCGGGAGAGTGGAGACCCAGTACTTC.

This chain uses TRBV5-4 with TRBJ2-2, with 10 bases fitting TRBD2. CDR1 is SGHNT, CDR2 YYREEE, per germline (reference sequence). V lost 4 bases and J lost 0; bases outside the gene matches: 12. The CDR3 sequence is 19 residues long. CDR3 loop: CASSRQTSGILANTGELFF. DNA of the CDR3: TGTGCCAGCAGCCGCCAAACTAGCGGGATCCTCGCGAACACCGGGGAGCTGTTTTTT.

The chain employs TRBV5-1 and TRBJ1-2; 9 positions match TRBD1. The trim removed 0 bases at V and 6 bases at J, leaving 6 bases unmatched. The CDR3 loop spans 15 amino acids. Germline-derived CDR1 and CDR2 are SGHRS and YFSETQ. CDR3: CASSLGDRANDGYTF. The CDR3 DNA reads TGCGCCAGCAGCTTGGGGGACAGGGCGAATGATGGCTACACCTTC. The full variable domain, completed using reference TRBV5-1 and TRBJ1-2, is KAGVTQTPRYLIKTRGQQVTLSCSPISGHRSVSWYQQTPGQGLQFLFEYFSETQRNKGNFPGRFSGRQFSNSRSEMNVSTLELGDSALYLCASSLGDRANDGYTFGSGTRLTVV.

The chain carries TRBV6-5 and TRBJ1-2; D unclear. Trimming stripped 5 bases from V and 8 bases from J, with 12 bases between. The CDR3 has 12 amino acids. From germline, CDR1 is MNHEY and CDR2 SVGAGI. The CDR3 coding sequence is TGTGCCAGCAGTCGGATAGGGAACGGCTACACCTTC. This codes for CASSRIGNGYTF.

This clone was detected only a few times. The chain couples TRBV5-6 to TRBJ2-3; possibly TRBD1 for D (5 bases). The germline V and J ends were trimmed by 6 bases and 2 bases, with 16 bases remaining between them. The CDR3 consists of 15 residues. Germline V CDR1 and CDR2: SGHDT, YYEEEE. CDR3 DNA sequence: TGTGCCAGCAATCATGGGGCGAGACCCACAGATACGCAGTATTTT. Protein product: CASNHGARPTDTQYF.

The genes are TRBV28 and TRBJ2-7; D is possibly TRBD2 (5 bases). The CDR3 contains 14 residues. V lost 1 base to trimming and J lost 6 bases, with 13 bases between them. Germline loops: CDR1 MDHEN, CDR2 SYDVKM. The CDR3 region has the DNA TGTGCCAGCAGTTTATTAACTAGACCCGGCGAGCAGTACTTC. Amino acid sequence: CASSLLTRPGEQYF. Based on the CDR3 plus reference TRBV28 and TRBJ2-7, the full variable domain is DVKVTQSSRYLVKRTGEKVFLECVQDMDHENMFWYRQDPGLGLRLIYFSYDVKMKEKGDIPEGYSVSREKKERFSLILESASTNQTSMYLCASSLLTRPGEQYFGPGTRLTVT.

The sample holds one count of this clone. The chain couples TRBV20-1 to TRBJ2-7, with TRBD1 matching 7 bases. CDR3 length: 11 residues. J lost 5 bases, V lost 3 bases, and 1 base had no gene match. Germline CDR1 and CDR2: DFQATT and SNEGSKA (reference sequence). CDR3 sequence: CSASQGDEQYF. CDR3 bases: TGCAGTGCTAGTCAGGGGGACGAGCAGTACTTC.

J is TRBJ2-7 and V is TRBV5-6, with unresolved D. CDR1 and CDR2 (germline): SGHDT, YYEEEE. Trimming removed 2 bases from V and 0 bases from J, with 6 bases in between. The CDR3 is 13 amino acids. CDR3 protein: CASSLFSSYEQYF. CDR3 nucleotides: TGTGCCAGCAGCTTATTCAGCTCCTACGAGCAGTACTTC.

The rearrangement uses TRBV30 and TRBJ2-3; 7 bases match TRBD2. The J segment lost 8 bases and the V segment lost 2 bases, leaving 13 bases of the junction unmatched. This CDR3 contains 15 residues. Germline values: CDR1 GTSNPN, CDR2 SVGIG (reference sequence). CDR3 in amino acids: CAWSTSGGSFGTQYF. As DNA, the CDR3 is TGTGCCTGGAGTACTTCTGGCGGGAGTTTTGGTACGCAGTATTTT.

The chain links TRBV7-6 to TRBJ2-2, with 7 positions matching TRBD2. This CDR3 spans 16 amino acids. V dropped 1 base and J dropped 2; count of bases not matched to a gene: 4. Germline CDR1 SGHVS, CDR2 FNYEAQ. CDR3 region: CASSLGLAVNTGELFF. The CDR3, as DNA: TGTGCCAGCAGCTTAGGACTAGCTGTCAACACCGGGGAGCTGTTTTTT.

The rearrangement links TRBV9 to TRBJ1-1; D is possibly TRBD1 (5 bases). The germline V gene encodes CDR1 SGDLS and CDR2 YYNGEE. V was cut by 4 bases and J by 1 base, with 11 bases left in between. The CDR3 is 14 residues long. The CDR3 here is CASSLSGQNTEAFF. The CDR3 region has the DNA TGTGCCAGCAGCTTAAGCGGACAGAACACTGAAGCTTTCTTT.

J is TRBJ2-7 and V is TRBV10-2; TRBD2 matches 8 bases. CDR3 length: 17 residues. The V and J ends lost 4 bases and 0 bases, in that order; junction bases with no gene match: 11. CDR1 and CDR2 (germline): WSHSY, SAAADI. The CDR3 DNA is TGCGCCAGCAGTGTGGTTAGCGGGACGCGCAGCTCCTACGAGCAGTACTTC. Translation: CASSVVSGTRSSYEQYF.

V usage is TRBV5-1 and J usage is TRBJ2-7; 10 bases align to TRBD1. The germline V gene encodes CDR1 SGHRS and CDR2 YFSETQ. The CDR3 is 13 residues long. The trim removed 7 bases at V and 5 bases at J, leaving 6 bases unmatched. CDR3 DNA sequence: TGCGCCAGCGGGACAGGGGATCCCGACGAGCAGTACTTC. Amino acid sequence: CASGTGDPDEQYF.

The rearrangement links TRBV5-1 to TRBJ2-1; D may match TRBD1 or TRBD2 (5 bases each). The CDR3 runs 15 residues. CDR1 is SGHRS, CDR2 YFSETQ, per germline. Between the trimmed V and J ends, which lost 0 bases and 4 bases, there was a span of 11 bases. The CDR3 DNA sequence: TGCGCCAGCAGCTTGGGGGGGACCCCTTACAATGAGCAGTTCTTC. It translates to CASSLGGTPYNEQFF.

This clone has a handful of counts. The chain joins TRBV6-5 to TRBJ1-3; 8 bases line up with TRBD1. CDR3 size: 15 residues. Per the germline V gene, CDR1 is MNHEY and CDR2 is SVGAGI. The trim removed 6 bases at V and 1 base at J, leaving 5 bases unmatched. The CDR3 protein is CASSRDRGSGNTIYF. CDR3 sequence (DNA): TGTGCCAGCAGCCGAGACAGGGGTTCTGGAAACACCATATATTTT.

V is TRBV28 and J is TRBJ2-3, with 9 bases that match TRBD2. The CDR3 is made up of 15 amino acids. The J segment lost 1 base and the V segment lost 6 bases, leaving 5 bases of the junction unmatched. Germline V CDR1 and CDR2: MDHEN, SYDVKM. As DNA, the CDR3 is TGTGCCAGCAGGGCAGCGGGAGGAGGCACAGATACGCAGTATTTT. Its translation: CASRAAGGGTDTQYF.

V and J are TRBV28 and TRBJ2-3; unclear D gene. Germline-derived CDR1 and CDR2 are MDHEN and SYDVKM. Trimming stripped 1 base from V and 1 base from J, with 9 bases between. This CDR3 is built from 15 residues. The CDR3 region is CASSLSLAGTDTQYF. The CDR3 DNA reads TGTGCCAGCAGTTTATCCCTTGCGGGCACAGATACGCAGTATTTT.

The chain employs TRBV5-6 and TRBJ2-3; D might be TRBD1 (5 bases). Germline V gives CDR1 SGHDT, CDR2 YYEEEE. V was pared by 4 bases and J by 2 bases, with 14 bases between. The CDR3 contains 15 residues. As DNA, the CDR3 is TGTGCCAGCAGCCCCCCCCAGGGTACCACAGATACGCAGTATTTT. Translation: CASSPPQGTTDTQYF.

The chain combines TRBV5-4 with TRBJ1-1; D may be TRBD1 (6 bases). CDR3 length: 12 amino acids. V lost 4 bases, J lost 7 bases, and 11 bases lay in between. Germline V gene lookup returns CDR1 SGHNT and CDR2 YYREEE (reference sequence). DNA of the CDR3: TGTGCCAGCAGCACAGACAGGAATGAAGCTTTCTTT. Protein sequence: CASSTDRNEAFF.

The chain carries TRBV27 and TRBJ2-1; 11 bases agree with TRBD2. This CDR3 contains 15 residues. Germline-derived CDR1 and CDR2 are MNHEY and SMNVEV (reference sequence). V dropped 6 bases and J dropped 7; count of bases not matched to a gene: 8. CDR3 bases: TGTGCCAGCAGCCTACTAGCGGGAGTAGGTAATGAGCAGTTCTTC. As protein: CASSLLAGVGNEQFF.

The V and J genes are TRBV21-1 and TRBJ2-2; the table's D gene call, TRBD1, was not cross checked with the DNA. TRBV21-1 is tagged as a pseudogene. The CDR3 runs to 16 residues. This CDR3 is CASRPRDRGTAGELFF. In nucleotides, the CDR3 is TGTGCCAGCAGACCCCGGGACAGGGGAACCGCCGGGGAGCTGTTTTTT.

V and J are TRBV30 and TRBJ2-3; TRBD2 matches at 8 bases. The germline CDR1 and CDR2 sequences are GTSNPN and SVGIG (reference sequence). Germline trimming cut 0 bases from V and 2 bases from J; bases unmatched to any gene: 16. This CDR3 is built from 19 residues. CDR3 nucleotides: TGTGCCTGGAGTGTTTTGCCTAGCGGGTTCGTAGAGGACACAGATACGCAGTATTTT. Translation: CAWSVLPSGFVEDTDTQYF.